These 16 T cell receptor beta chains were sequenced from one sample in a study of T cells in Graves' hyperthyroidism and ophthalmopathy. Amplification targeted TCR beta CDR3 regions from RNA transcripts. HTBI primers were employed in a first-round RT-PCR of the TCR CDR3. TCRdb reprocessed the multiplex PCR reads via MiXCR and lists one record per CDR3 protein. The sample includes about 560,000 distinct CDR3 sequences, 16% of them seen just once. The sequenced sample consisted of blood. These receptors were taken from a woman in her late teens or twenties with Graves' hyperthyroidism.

In nucleotides, the CDR3 is TGCAGTGCTAGGGGCCGACAGGAAGACTATGGCTACACCTTC. It is translated as CSARGRQEDYGYTF. The chain employs TRBV20-1 and TRBJ1-2; TRBD1 might be the D (6 bases). The V and J ends lost 3 bases and 3 bases respectively, with 14 bases between them. Germline V CDR1 and CDR2: DFQATT, SNEGSKA (reference sequence). The length of the CDR3 is 14 residues.

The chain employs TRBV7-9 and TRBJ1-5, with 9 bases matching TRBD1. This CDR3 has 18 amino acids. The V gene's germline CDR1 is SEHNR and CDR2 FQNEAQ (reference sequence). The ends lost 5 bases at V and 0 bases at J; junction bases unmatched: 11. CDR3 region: CASSTWTGDINSNQPQHF. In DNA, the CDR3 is TGTGCCAGCAGCACCTGGACAGGGGACATCAATAGCAATCAGCCCCAGCATTTT.

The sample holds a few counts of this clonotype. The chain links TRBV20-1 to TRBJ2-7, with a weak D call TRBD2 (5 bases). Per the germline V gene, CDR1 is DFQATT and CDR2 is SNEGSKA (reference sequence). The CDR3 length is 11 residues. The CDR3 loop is CRFRGSYEQYF. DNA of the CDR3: TGCAGATTCCGGGGCTCCTACGAGCAGTACTTC.

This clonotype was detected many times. CDR3 sequence reads: CASSLSGALTF. The CDR3 DNA follows: TGTGCCAGCAGTTTATCGGGGGCGCTAACCTTC. This rearrangement joins TRBV28 to TRBJ1-2; weak D call: TRBD1 (6 bases). The germline V and J ends were trimmed by 1 base and 14 bases, with 11 bases remaining between them. CDR1 is MDHEN, CDR2 SYDVKM, per germline. The CDR3 is 11 residues long.

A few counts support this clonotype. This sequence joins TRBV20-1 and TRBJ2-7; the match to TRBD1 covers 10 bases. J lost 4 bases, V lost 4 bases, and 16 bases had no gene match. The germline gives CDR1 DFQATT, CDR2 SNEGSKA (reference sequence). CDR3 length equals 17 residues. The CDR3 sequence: CSAKPQAGTGVRYEQYF. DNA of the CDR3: TGCAGTGCTAAACCCCAAGCCGGGACAGGGGTGAGGTACGAGCAGTACTTC.

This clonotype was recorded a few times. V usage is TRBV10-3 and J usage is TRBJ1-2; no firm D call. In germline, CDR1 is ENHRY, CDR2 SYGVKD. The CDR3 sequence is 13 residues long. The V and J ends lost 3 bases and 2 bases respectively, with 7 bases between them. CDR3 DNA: TGTGCCATCAGTGACGGCGGGAACTATGGCTACACCTTC. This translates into CAISDGGNYGYTF.

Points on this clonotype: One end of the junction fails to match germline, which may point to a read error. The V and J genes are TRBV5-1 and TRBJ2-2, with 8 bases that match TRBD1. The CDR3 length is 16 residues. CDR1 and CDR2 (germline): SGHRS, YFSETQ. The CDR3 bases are TGCACCAGCAGCTTGGGGACAGGTTTGAACACCGGGGAGCTGTTTTTT. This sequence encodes CTSSLGTGLNTGELFF.

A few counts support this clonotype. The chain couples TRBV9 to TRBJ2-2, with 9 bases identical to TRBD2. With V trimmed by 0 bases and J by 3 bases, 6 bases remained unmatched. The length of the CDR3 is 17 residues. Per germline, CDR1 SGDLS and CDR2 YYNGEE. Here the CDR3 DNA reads TGTGCCAGCAGCGTAGACCCGACTAGCGGTTACACCGGGGAGCTGTTTTTT. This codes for CASSVDPTSGYTGELFF.

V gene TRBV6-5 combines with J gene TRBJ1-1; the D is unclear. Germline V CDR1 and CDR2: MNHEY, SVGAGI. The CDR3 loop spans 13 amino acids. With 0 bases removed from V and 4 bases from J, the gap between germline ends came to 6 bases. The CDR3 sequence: CASSYSETTEAFF. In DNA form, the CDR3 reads TGTGCCAGCAGTTACTCGGAGACCACTGAAGCTTTCTTT.

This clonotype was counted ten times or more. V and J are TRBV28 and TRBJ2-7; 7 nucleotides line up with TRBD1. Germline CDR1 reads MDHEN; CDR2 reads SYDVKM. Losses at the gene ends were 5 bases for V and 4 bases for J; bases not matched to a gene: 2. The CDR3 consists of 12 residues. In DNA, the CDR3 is TGTGCCAGCAGTACACAGGGGTACGAGCAGTACTTC. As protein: CASSTQGYEQYF.

The CDR3 DNA is TGCGCCAGCAGTGAGTTAGGGGGATCACCCCTCCACTTT. Encoded protein: CASSELGGSPLHF. The chain has TRBV10-1 and TRBJ1-6, with D possibly TRBD1 on 6 matching bases. CDR3 size: 13 residues. CDR1 is WNHNN and CDR2 is SYGVQD in the germline V gene (reference sequence). Trimming pared 1 base from V and 10 bases from J, leaving 8 bases between.

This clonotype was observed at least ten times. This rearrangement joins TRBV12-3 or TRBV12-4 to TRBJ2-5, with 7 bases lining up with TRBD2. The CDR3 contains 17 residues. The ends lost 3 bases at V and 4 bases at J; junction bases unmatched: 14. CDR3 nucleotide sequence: TGTGCCAGCAGTTTCTGGGCGGGAGATGTTGGCGCAGAGACCCAGTACTTC. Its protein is CASSFWAGDVGAETQYF.

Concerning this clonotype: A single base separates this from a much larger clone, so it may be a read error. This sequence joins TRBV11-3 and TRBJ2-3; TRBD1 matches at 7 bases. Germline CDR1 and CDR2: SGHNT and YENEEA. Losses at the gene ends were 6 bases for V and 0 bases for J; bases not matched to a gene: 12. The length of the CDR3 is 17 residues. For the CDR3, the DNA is TGTGCCAGCAGTTCTGGGACAGAGCCTATTAGCACAGATACGCAGTATTTT. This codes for CASSSGTEPISTDTQYF.

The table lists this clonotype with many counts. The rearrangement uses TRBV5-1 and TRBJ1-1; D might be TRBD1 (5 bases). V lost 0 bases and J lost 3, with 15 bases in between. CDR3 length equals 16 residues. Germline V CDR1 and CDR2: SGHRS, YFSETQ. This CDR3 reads CASSLAWGGKDTEAFF. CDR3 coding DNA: TGCGCCAGCAGCTTGGCCTGGGGGGGGAAGGACACTGAAGCTTTCTTT.

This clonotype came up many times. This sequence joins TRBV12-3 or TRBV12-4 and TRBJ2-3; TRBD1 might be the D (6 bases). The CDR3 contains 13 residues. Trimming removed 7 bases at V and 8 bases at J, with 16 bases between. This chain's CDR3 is CASTNRAVGTQYF. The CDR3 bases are TGTGCCAGCACTAACAGGGCAGTGGGTACGCAGTATTTT.

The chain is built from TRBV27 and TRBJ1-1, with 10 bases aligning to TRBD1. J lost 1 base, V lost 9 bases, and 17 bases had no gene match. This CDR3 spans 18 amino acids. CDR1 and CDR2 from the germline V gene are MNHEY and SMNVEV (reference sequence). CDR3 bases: TGTGCCAGTTCCAAGCTAAAGACAGGGGGCTTTCGGAACACTGAAGCTTTCTTT. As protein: CASSKLKTGGFRNTEAFF.